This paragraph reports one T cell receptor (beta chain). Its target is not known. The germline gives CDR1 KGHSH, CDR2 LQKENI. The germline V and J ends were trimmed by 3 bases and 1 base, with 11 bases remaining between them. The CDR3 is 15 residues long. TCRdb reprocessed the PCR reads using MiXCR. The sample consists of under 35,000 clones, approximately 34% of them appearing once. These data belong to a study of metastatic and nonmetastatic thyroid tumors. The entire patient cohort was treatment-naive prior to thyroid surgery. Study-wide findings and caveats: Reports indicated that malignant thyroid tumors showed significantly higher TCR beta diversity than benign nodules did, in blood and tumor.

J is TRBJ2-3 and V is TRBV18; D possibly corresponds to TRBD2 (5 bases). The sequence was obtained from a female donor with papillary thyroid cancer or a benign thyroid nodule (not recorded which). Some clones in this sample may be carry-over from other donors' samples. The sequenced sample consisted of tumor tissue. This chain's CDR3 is CASSPTGWGTDTQYF. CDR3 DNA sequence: TGTGCCAGCTCACCTACGGGATGGGGCACAGATACGCAGTATTTT.